This is a list of T cell receptor beta chains from one sample in a study of shared clonotypes between healthy human individuals. Here immunoSEQ multiplex PCR was the method, and the copy in TCRdb shows in-frame clones only, minus some. The sample holds millions of clones, approximately 95% seen once. Material: naive CD4+ T cells sorted from blood. These receptors were obtained from a man younger than 35 in good health. Each CDR3 is given with its conserved first and last residue. Fields, in order: CDR3 length, J gene, clone size, V gene, D gene, CDR3 DNA, CDR3 protein. D genes are given only for firm matches. Part of the rows lack a size; the others show once, few, many or a class for expanded clones.

>14|TRBJ1-5|-|TRBV6-1|TRBD1
TGTGCCAGCAGTGAGGACAGGGCCAATCAGCCCCAGCATTTT
CASSEDRANQPQHF
>18|TRBJ2-6|-|TRBV7-9|-
TGTGCCAGCAGATCTAGCCAGGGCCATAGCTCTGGGGCCAACGTCCTGACTTTC
CASRSSQGHSSGANVLTF
>15|TRBJ1-2|-|TRBV10-3|-
TGTGCCATCAGTGAGTCGATGAGGGTCAACTATGGCTACACCTTC
CAISESMRVNYGYTF
>12|TRBJ2-5|once|TRBV5-1|-
TGCGCCAGCACGGAGAATCTCGAGACCCAGTACTTC
CASTENLETQYF
>15|TRBJ1-2|-|TRBV19|TRBD1
TGTGCCAGTAGCCTTTTCGGGACAGGCGACTATGGCTACACCTTC
CASSLFGTGDYGYTF
>15|TRBJ1-5|once|TRBV6-5|-
TGTGCCAGCAGTTCGCACAGGGATAGCAATCAGCCCCAGCATTTT
CASSSHRDSNQPQHF
>16|TRBJ2-5|once|TRBV9|TRBD2
TGTGCCAGCAGCGTAGACGGGACTAGCGTCCAAGAGACCCAGTACTTC
CASSVDGTSVQETQYF
>17|TRBJ2-5|-|TRBV13|TRBD2
TGTGCCAGCAGTCGAAAGCGGCTAGCGGGCGAACAAGAGACCCAGTACTTC
CASSRKRLAGEQETQYF
>17|TRBJ2-1|-|TRBV5-6|TRBD1
TGTGCCAGCAGCTACTGGACAGGGGGCGACTCCTACAATGAGCAGTTCTTC
CASSYWTGGDSYNEQFF
>15|TRBJ2-2|-|TRBV6-5|-
TGTGCCAGCACCCCCGGGACATCAAACACCGGGGAGCTGTTTTTT
CASTPGTSNTGELFF
>16|TRBJ2-3|-|TRBV7-9|TRBD1
TGTGCCAGCAGCCCCCCGGGACAGGGGGCAACAGATACGCAGTATTTT
CASSPPGQGATDTQYF
>12|TRBJ2-7|-|TRBV11-2|TRBD2
TGTGCCAGCGGACTAGCGGGCTACGAGCAGTACTTC
CASGLAGYEQYF
>13|TRBJ2-1|once|TRBV6-5|-
TGTGCCACGAGGACGGGGAACGTCGATGAGCAGTTCTTC
CATRTGNVDEQFF
>14|TRBJ1-4|-|TRBV5-1|-
TGCGCCAGCAGCTCGGGTCTTTCTAATGAAAAACTGTTTTTT
CASSSGLSNEKLFF
>15|TRBJ1-5|-|TRBV4-1|-
TGCGCCAGCAGCCAAGACAGGGGCCCATATCAGGCCCAGCATTTT
CASSQDRGPYQAQHF
>15|TRBJ2-1|-|TRBV11-3|-
TGTGCCAGCAGCTTAGCGGGACGTGGGGGCAATGAGCAGTTCTTC
CASSLAGRGGNEQFF
>14|TRBJ1-4|-|TRBV5-1|-
TGCGCCAGCAGCCCCGGACAGCTGAATGAAAAACTGTTTTTT
CASSPGQLNEKLFF
>13|TRBJ1-2|-|TRBV5-1|-
TGCGCCAGCAGCTTGCCGACAGGATATGGCTACACCTTC
CASSLPTGYGYTF
>13|TRBJ1-2|-|TRBV7-2|-
TGTGCCAGCAGCTCCTCAGGGATTTATGGCTACACCTTC
CASSSSGIYGYTF
>11|TRBJ1-5|once|TRBV6-1|-
TGTGCCAGCAGTGAGGTTCAGCCCCAGCATTTT
CASSEVQPQHF
>13|TRBJ1-6|once|TRBV6-5|TRBD1
TGTGCCAGCGCCGACAGGGCAAATTCACCCCTCCACTTT
CASADRANSPLHF
>17|TRBJ2-3|-|TRBV30|-
TGTGCCTGGAGGCCCATCTTATGGGGGGGGGCAACAGATACGCAGTATTTT
CAWRPILWGGATDTQYF
>16|TRBJ2-7|-|TRBV11-2|-
TGTGCCAGCAGCTTAGAAGCTAGCGTGAAGACTCGCGAGCAGTACTTC
CASSLEASVKTREQYF
>15|TRBJ2-3|-|TRBV25-1|TRBD2
TGTGCCTCAAAGACTAGCGGGACAAGCACAGATACGCAGTATTTT
CASKTSGTSTDTQYF
>13|TRBJ1-1|-|TRBV6-1|-
TGTGCCAGCTCTGGGGTCATGAACACTGAAGCTTTCTTT
CASSGVMNTEAFF
>16|TRBJ2-7|-|TRBV28|TRBD1
TGTGCCAGCAGTCCATCCCGAGACAGGGGGATCCACGAGCAGTACTTC
CASSPSRDRGIHEQYF
>12|TRBJ1-2|-|TRBV6-5|-
TGTGCCAGCAGTTACTCAGGCCATGGCTACACCTTC
CASSYSGHGYTF
>15|TRBJ2-7|-|TRBV10-3|-
TGTGCCACGACCGGAGGGGTCCTCGAAAACTACGAGCAGTACTTC
CATTGGVLENYEQYF
>14|TRBJ2-5|-|TRBV5-1|-
TGCGCCAGCAGCTTGGGGACAGTTTTTGAGACCCAGTACTTC
CASSLGTVFETQYF
>14|TRBJ2-2|-|TRBV6-6|-
TGTGCCAGCAGTTCGGTGAGCGGGACCGGGGAGCTGTTTTTT
CASSSVSGTGELFF
>13|TRBJ1-1|-|TRBV19|-
TGTGCCAGTAACCTGGAGGGAGGGATTGAAGCTTTCTTT
CASNLEGGIEAFF
>13|TRBJ2-7|-|TRBV6-1|TRBD1
TGTGCCAGCAGTAAGACAGGGGGATACGAGCAGTACTTC
CASSKTGGYEQYF
>13|TRBJ1-5|-|TRBV19|-
TGTGCCAGTAGCGGAGGTAAAGATCAGCCCCAGCATTTT
CASSGGKDQPQHF
>12|TRBJ2-7|-|TRBV11-2|-
TGTGCCAGCAGCTCCCAAAAGTACGAGCAGTACTTC
CASSSQKYEQYF
>10|TRBJ1-1|few|TRBV20-1|-
TGCAGTGCTAGACAGGGACAAGCTTTCTTT
CSARQGQAFF
>13|TRBJ2-7|-|TRBV19|-
TGTGCCAGTAGTCCCCGCGGGAAAGTGGAGCAGTACTTC
CASSPRGKVEQYF
>14|TRBJ2-5|-|TRBV7-3|TRBD2
TGTGCCAGCAGCTTAACCGGACTAGCGGGGGCCCTTCACTTC
CASSLTGLAGALHF
>13|TRBJ1-2|-|TRBV6-1|-
TGTGCCAGCAGTGAAGAGTCAGGGTTTGGCTACACCTTC
CASSEESGFGYTF
>14|TRBJ1-2|once|TRBV13|-
TGTGCCAGCAGCTTACGGGTAGCCAACTATGGCTACACCTTC
CASSLRVANYGYTF
>12|TRBJ1-2|-|TRBV6-1|-
TGTGCCAGCAGTGAGGCTAACTATGGCTACACCTTC
CASSEANYGYTF
>15|TRBJ1-1|-|TRBV11-2|-
TGTGCCAGCAGTCATGCCCCAGGTGGGAACACTGAAGCTTTCTTT
CASSHAPGGNTEAFF
>14|TRBJ2-4|-|TRBV18|TRBD1
TGTGCCAGCTCACCGACAGGGGTCAAAAACATTCAGTACTTC
CASSPTGVKNIQYF
>15|TRBJ1-4|-|TRBV6-1|-
TGTGCCAGCAGTGAAGCGGGGGCGCTTTGGGAAAAACTGTTTTTT
CASSEAGALWEKLFF
>14|TRBJ1-2|-|TRBV21-1|-
TGTGCCAGCAGCAAAGATTATCTCTGGGGTGGCTACACCTTC
CASSKDYLWGGYTF
>15|TRBJ1-5|-|TRBV10-3|-
TGTGCCATCAGCCCCGGGGCGGGAAGCAATCAGCCCCAGCATTTT
CAISPGAGSNQPQHF
>15|TRBJ2-7|-|TRBV7-9|-
TGTGCCAGCAGCTTAGCGCTGGACCGAGCCTACGAGCAGTACTTC
CASSLALDRAYEQYF
>13|TRBJ1-2|-|TRBV6-6|-
TGTGCCAGCAGCCAAGACAGTCCTAGAGTGTACACCTTC
CASSQDSPRVYTF